The 32 T cell receptor beta chains below all came from one sample that was sequenced in a study of cytomegalovirus exposure and HLA in healthy donors. The PCR employed 60 Vbeta primers together with 13 Jbeta primers. Some clones are missing from TCRdb's copy, which holds only in-frame ones; the method was immunoSEQ multiplex PCR. In the table there are 180,000 or so clones, roughly 75% of which are singletons. The sample comprised PBMCs. The receptors stem from a woman aged 35 to 49 in good health and CMV-seropositive.

This chain uses TRBV6-6 with TRBJ2-5, with a tentative D call TRBD1 (5 bases). V was shortened by 6 bases and J by 5 bases, with 19 bases between the two germline ends. From germline, CDR1 is MNHNY and CDR2 SVGAGI (reference sequence). This CDR3 has 15 residues. CDR3 bases: TGTGCCAGCAGCCAGGCAAGAAGGGGCAGGGAGACCCAGTACTTC. It translates to CASSQARRGRETQYF.

This chain joins TRBV9 and TRBJ1-3, with no clear D. The germline V gene encodes CDR1 SGDLS and CDR2 YYNGEE. The CDR3 is made up of 18 amino acids. Trimming pared 1 base from V and 0 bases from J, leaving 17 bases between. The CDR3 DNA reads as TGTGCCAGCAGCGTAAAACCGAGCCCCCTTAACTCTGGAAACACCATATATTTT. Residues: CASSVKPSPLNSGNTIYF.

This clone was seen only a few times. The rearrangement links TRBV6-5 to TRBJ1-2, with a tentative D call TRBD1 (6 bases). V lost 0 bases to trimming and J lost 5 bases, with 10 bases between them. Germline V gene sequence: CDR1 MNHEY, CDR2 SVGAGI. CDR3 length: 14 residues. For the CDR3, the DNA is TGTGCCAGCAGTTACTCCGGACAGCGATATGGCTACACCTTC. Encoded protein: CASSYSGQRYGYTF.

There are a few counts of this clone. The chain couples TRBV18 to TRBJ1-1; TRBD1 matches 10 bases. The V and J ends lost 6 bases and 6 bases, in that order; junction bases with no gene match: 10. This CDR3 region has 15 residues. Germline assignment: CDR1 KGHSH and CDR2 LQKENI. The CDR3 coding sequence is TGTGCCAGCTCCCCGGGACAGGGGAATTCGGCTGAAGCTTTCTTT. This gives the protein CASSPGQGNSAEAFF.

The chain uses TRBV7-8 and TRBJ2-1; no definite D call. The V and J ends lost 3 bases and 0 bases respectively, with 6 bases between them. This CDR3 spans 14 amino acids. Germline V gives CDR1 SGHVS, CDR2 FQNEAQ. CDR3 DNA sequence: TGTGCCAGCAGCTTGCAGGTCTCCTACAATGAGCAGTTCTTC. Residues: CASSLQVSYNEQFF.

This rearrangement joins TRBV13 to TRBJ2-2; 10 nucleotides align to TRBD2. The CDR3 is 17 residues long. The junction had 4 bases not matched to a gene; V was cut back by 0 bases and J by 3 bases. The germline V gene encodes CDR1 PRHDT and CDR2 FYEKMQ (reference sequence). CDR3 coding DNA: TGTGCCAGCAGCTTAGGCCGGCTAGCGGGAGACACCGGGGAGCTGTTTTTT. Translating gives CASSLGRLAGDTGELFF.

The table lists this clone with a few counts. This chain joins TRBV5-6 and TRBJ2-1; TRBD1 matches 7 bases. V lost 3 bases and J lost 4; bases outside the gene matches: 10. CDR1 SGHDT and CDR2 YYEEEE come from the germline V gene. The CDR3 loop spans 16 amino acids. In DNA, the CDR3 is TGTGCCAGCAGCTCAAAGAGGGACAGTATATACAATGAGCAGTTCTTC. Protein: CASSSKRDSIYNEQFF.

The J gene is TRBJ1-5, the V gene TRBV5-8; 8 positions agree with TRBD1. This CDR3 has 15 residues. CDR1 and CDR2 from the germline V gene are SGHTS and YDEGEE. After removal of 1 base from V and 10 bases from J, the junction contained 10 bases not matched to a gene. The CDR3 region has the DNA TGTGCCAGCAGCTTGTTGTCAGGGGGCCCCAGACCCCAGCATTTT. The encoded protein is CASSLLSGGPRPQHF.

V usage is TRBV19 and J usage is TRBJ1-2; 8 bases fit TRBD1. This CDR3 contains 13 residues. The germline CDR1 and CDR2 sequences are LNHDA and SQIVND (reference sequence). The trim removed 6 bases at V and 5 bases at J, leaving 5 bases unmatched. DNA for the CDR3: TGTGCCAGTAGCCTGACAGGGGATTATGGCTACACCTTC. Amino acid sequence: CASSLTGDYGYTF.

This clone occurred once. The CDR3 DNA sequence: TGTGCCAGTACCCCAGACAGGTTGACCGGGGAGCTGTTTTTT. Its protein is CASTPDRLTGELFF. The V and J genes are TRBV19 and TRBJ2-2, with a possible D match to TRBD1 (6 bases). V was pared by 7 bases and J by 5 bases, with 14 bases between. This CDR3 has 14 residues. Germline lookup yields CDR1 LNHDA and CDR2 SQIVND (reference sequence).

The chain is built from TRBV4-1 and TRBJ2-3; D is unclear. This CDR3 is 16 amino acids long. V lost 0 bases, J lost 0 bases, and 10 bases lay in between. The germline CDR1 and CDR2 sequences are MGHRA and YSYEKL. The CDR3 coding sequence is TGCGCCAGCAGCCAAGATTCGGGTAGGAGCACAGATACGCAGTATTTT. This gives the protein CASSQDSGRSTDTQYF.

The genes are TRBV23-1 and TRBJ2-5; TRBD2 aligns across 13 bases. TRBV23-1 is marked as an open reading frame, function uncertain. This CDR3 is built from 18 residues. V shed 4 bases, J shed 2 bases, and the junction held 10 bases outside the gene matches. The CDR3 nucleotides read TGCGCCAGCAGTCCTCAGGGGACTAGCGGGATACGACAAGAGACCCAGTACTTC. This translates into CASSPQGTSGIRQETQYF.

The chain combines TRBV5-1 with TRBJ1-2, with unresolved D. V was cut by 6 bases and J by 8 bases, with 17 bases left in between. CDR1 SGHRS and CDR2 YFSETQ come from the germline V gene. The CDR3 is 13 amino acids. The CDR3 reads CASTTSGTSGYTF. As DNA, the CDR3 is TGCGCCAGCACGACCAGCGGTACGTCGGGCTACACCTTC.

This rearrangement joins TRBV9 to TRBJ2-1, with 8 positions matching TRBD2. Germline CDR1 and CDR2: SGDLS and YYNGEE. Unmatched junction bases numbered 7, after V lost 0 bases and J lost 2 bases. The length of the CDR3 is 17 residues. The CDR3 coding sequence is TGTGCCAGCAGCGTAGGCACTGGGCGGGAGGCCTACAATGAGCAGTTCTTC. Encoded protein: CASSVGTGREAYNEQFF.

This clone was detected a few times. The J gene is TRBJ1-3, the V gene TRBV11-2, with D hard to call. Between the trimmed V and J ends, which lost 3 bases and 2 bases, there was a span of 5 bases. The CDR3 length is 13 residues. CDR1 and CDR2 (germline): SGHAT, FQNNGV. CDR3 residues: CASSFGAGNTIYF. As DNA, the CDR3 is TGTGCCAGCAGCTTTGGAGCTGGAAACACCATATATTTT.

The V call is TRBV15, the J call TRBJ2-5; 7 nucleotides agree with TRBD1. V shed 1 base, J shed 5 bases, and the junction held 1 base outside the gene matches. Germline V gene data show CDR1 as LNHNV and CDR2 as YYDKDF (reference sequence). This CDR3 comprises 13 residues. The CDR3 DNA is TGTGCCACCAGCAGAGGACAGGGCGAGACCCAGTACTTC. This gives the protein CATSRGQGETQYF.

The chain carries TRBV25-1 and TRBJ1-2; D uncertain. Trimming stripped 6 bases from V and 0 bases from J, with 5 bases between. Germline CDR1 is MGHDK and CDR2 is SYGVNS. The CDR3 runs to 12 residues. CDR3: CASRGANYGYTF. CDR3 coding DNA: TGTGCCAGCAGGGGAGCTAACTATGGCTACACCTTC.

V gene TRBV27 combines with J gene TRBJ2-1, with TRBD1 matching 11 bases. Germline V gene lookup returns CDR1 MNHEY and CDR2 SMNVEV (reference sequence). V was clipped by 9 bases and J by 7 bases; unmatched bases: 8. This CDR3 has 14 residues. As DNA, the CDR3 is TGTGCCAGATCCGGGACAGGGGGGCCAAATGAGCAGTTCTTC. It specifies CARSGTGGPNEQFF.

CDR3 DNA sequence: TGCGCCAGCAGCCTGGTAGGGACTGACTACAATGAGCAGTTCTTC. Its protein is CASSLVGTDYNEQFF. The chain couples TRBV5-1 to TRBJ2-1; possibly TRBD2 for D (6 bases). The CDR3 runs 15 residues. CDR1 SGHRS and CDR2 YFSETQ come from the germline V gene. Trimming took off 4 bases at V and 3 bases at J, with 14 bases between the two ends.

The chain links TRBV29-1 to TRBJ2-1, with D possibly TRBD1 on 6 matching bases. Per germline, CDR1 SQVTM and CDR2 ANQGSEA. This CDR3 has 14 amino acids. V gave up 4 bases and J gave up 4 bases, with 14 bases separating them. CDR3 in DNA: TGCAGCGTTGGGACGGACAGATCATACAATGAGCAGTTCTTC. Translated, it gives CSVGTDRSYNEQFF.

The gene calls are TRBV19 and TRBJ2-1; 11 bases are shared with TRBD2. With V trimmed by 10 bases and J by 1 base, 6 bases remained unmatched. Germline assignment: CDR1 LNHDA and CDR2 SQIVND (reference sequence). The CDR3 length is 15 residues. This CDR3 reads CATKTSGASYNEQFF. The CDR3 nucleotides read TGTGCCACTAAGACTAGCGGGGCATCCTACAATGAGCAGTTCTTC.

This clone was observed once. CDR3 loop: CASSQDIVAGFKYF. The CDR3 nucleotides read TGTGCCAGCAGCCAAGATATCGTAGCGGGCTTTAAGTACTTC. The chain recombines TRBV4-2 with TRBJ2-4; 7 bases agree with TRBD2. The germline gives CDR1 LGHNA, CDR2 YNFKEQ. V shed 0 bases and J 14 bases; nucleotides not matched to a gene: 10. The CDR3 consists of 14 residues.

J is TRBJ1-1 and V is TRBV4-1; D possibly corresponds to TRBD1 (5 bases). V lost 1 base, J lost 0 bases, and 18 bases lay in between. CDR3 length equals 18 residues. Germline V lookup: CDR1 MGHRA, CDR2 YSYEKL. Here the CDR3 reads CASSQVISGGDLNTEAFF. The CDR3 DNA is TGCGCCAGCAGCCAAGTTATTTCCGGGGGGGACCTGAACACTGAAGCTTTCTTT.

The CDR3 sequence is CASSLETGRETQYF. DNA of the CDR3: TGCGCCAGCAGCTTGGAGACAGGGCGAGAGACCCAGTACTTC. The rearrangement joins TRBV5-1 to TRBJ2-5, with 7 bases identical to TRBD1. There are 14 residues in the CDR3. Per germline, CDR1 SGHRS and CDR2 YFSETQ. The junction had 3 bases not matched to a gene; V was cut back by 0 bases and J by 4 bases.

This clone occurred a few times. This chain uses TRBV4-3 with TRBJ1-2; D is perhaps TRBD1 (5 bases). The CDR3 spans 16 residues. CDR1 LGHNA and CDR2 YSLEER come from the germline V gene. Trimming shortened V by 1 base and J by 4 bases, and 16 bases separated the two germline ends. The CDR3 protein is CASSQGRRGVGYGYTF. The CDR3 DNA reads as TGCGCCAGCAGCCAAGGAAGGAGGGGCGTCGGCTATGGCTACACCTTC.

The chain links TRBV6-5 to TRBJ2-7; D is unclear. Germline CDR1 is MNHEY and CDR2 is SVGAGI. The length of the CDR3 is 14 residues. Trimming left V 0 bases short and J 1 base short, with 7 bases between. The CDR3 nucleotides are TGTGCCAGCAGTTACTCTGGCCAGTCCTACGAGCAGTACTTC. Amino acids: CASSYSGQSYEQYF.

This clone has a handful of counts. The chain employs TRBV11-3 and TRBJ2-1; 12 nucleotides match TRBD2. With 6 bases clipped from V and 8 bases from J, the junction kept 8 bases outside the gene matches. The CDR3 totals 15 residues. In germline, CDR1 is SGHNT, CDR2 YENEEA. In nucleotides, the CDR3 is TGTGCCAGCAGTCTAGCGGGAGGGCTCTGGGATGAGCAGTTCTTC. Protein: CASSLAGGLWDEQFF.

The chain carries TRBV27 and TRBJ2-7; TRBD1 aligns across 12 bases. The CDR3 has 15 amino acids. Germline loops: CDR1 MNHEY, CDR2 SMNVEV (reference sequence). After removal of 6 bases from V and 4 bases from J, the junction contained 7 bases not matched to a gene. The CDR3, as DNA: TGTGCCAGCAGACCGGGGACAGGGGGCTTTTACGAGCAGTACTTC. Encoded protein: CASRPGTGGFYEQYF.

This chain links TRBV2 with TRBJ1-1, with 8 bases matching TRBD1. The CDR3 extends over 16 amino acids. The germline CDR1 and CDR2 sequences are SNHLY and FYNNEI. The junction had 13 bases not matched to a gene; V was cut back by 9 bases and J by 1 base. The CDR3 protein is CARIRTPGTGNTEAFF. The CDR3 DNA reads TGTGCCAGAATAAGAACCCCCGGGACAGGGAACACTGAAGCTTTCTTT.

The chain carries TRBV5-8 and TRBJ2-7; TRBD2 aligns across 12 bases. V lost 4 bases and J lost 7; bases outside the gene matches: 9. Germline lookup yields CDR1 SGHTS and CDR2 YDEGEE. CDR3 length: 15 residues. The CDR3 region has the DNA TGTGCCAGCAGCGCGGGACTAGCGGGCTTTAGGGAGCAGTACTTC. Amino acid sequence: CASSAGLAGFREQYF.

The rearrangement uses TRBV7-9 and TRBJ2-7, with TRBD1 identical over 7 bases. The CDR3 has 15 residues. CDR1 is SEHNR, CDR2 FQNEAQ, per germline (reference sequence). V was pared by 5 bases and J by 2 bases, with 9 bases of the junction left unmatched. The CDR3 reads CASSAGPTGTYEQYF. The DNA of the CDR3 is TGTGCCAGCAGCGCCGGGCCGACAGGGACCTACGAGCAGTACTTC.

The chain joins TRBV19 to TRBJ1-5; tentative D call: TRBD1 (6 bases). Germline loops: CDR1 LNHDA, CDR2 SQIVND (reference sequence). This CDR3 comprises 15 residues. The V end was cut by 4 bases, the J end by 6 bases, with 16 bases between. The CDR3 loop is CASSNFETGSQPQHF. The CDR3 DNA reads TGTGCCAGTAGTAACTTTGAAACAGGGAGTCAGCCCCAGCATTTT.